Each of the 17 T cell receptor beta chains below was sequenced from the same sample in a study of blood T cell repertoires in COVID-19. The table came from immunoSEQ multiplex PCR; TCRdb's copy has only in-frame clones and leaves some out. Here the sample spans some 88,000 clones, about 85% being singletons. The sequenced sample was peripheral blood. Every receptor here comes from a woman in her sixties or seventies with acute or convalescent COVID-19.

The V call is TRBV27, the J call TRBJ1-3; a weak D match, TRBD1 (6 bases). V was pared by 5 bases and J by 2 bases, with 10 bases between. CDR1 and CDR2 (germline): MNHEY, SMNVEV (reference sequence). CDR3 length: 14 residues. Written as DNA, the CDR3 is TGTGCCAGCAGTCTCCAGGGGCCTGGAAACACCATATATTTT. Its translation: CASSLQGPGNTIYF.

The chain employs TRBV6-4 and TRBJ2-6; 12 bases match TRBD1. CDR1 and CDR2 from the germline V gene are MRHNA and SNTAGT. V trimming: 6 bases; J trimming: 3 bases; junction bases outside the gene matches: 6. There are 17 residues in the CDR3. CDR3 loop: CASSAGTGGFGANVLTF. The CDR3 nucleotides read TGTGCCAGCAGCGCCGGGACAGGGGGCTTTGGGGCCAACGTCCTGACTTTC.

The rearrangement uses TRBV6-6 and TRBJ2-6, with a weak D call TRBD1 (6 bases). Germline loops: CDR1 MNHNY, CDR2 SVGAGI (reference sequence). The length of the CDR3 is 14 residues. The CDR3 reads CAAGAYSGANVLTF. The DNA for the CDR3 is TGTGCAGCAGGGGCCTACTCTGGGGCCAACGTCCTGACTTTC.

The chain joins TRBV27 to TRBJ2-3; the D gene is possibly TRBD2 (5 bases). Germline CDR1 reads MNHEY; CDR2 reads SMNVEV (reference sequence). Trimming took off 3 bases at V and 3 bases at J, with 7 bases between the two ends. The CDR3 length is 13 residues. CDR3 protein: CASSFPGTDTQYF. The CDR3 nucleotides read TGTGCCAGCAGTTTTCCGGGGACAGATACGCAGTATTTT.

The rearrangement uses TRBV7-8 and TRBJ1-1; maybe TRBD1 (6 bases). Trimming shortened V by 4 bases and J by 0 bases, and 21 bases separated the two germline ends. Germline CDR1 reads SGHVS; CDR2 reads FQNEAQ. The CDR3 is 18 residues long. CDR3 DNA sequence: TGTGCCAGCAGCTCCCCCCTGGGGGGGCGATTGGTGAACACTGAAGCTTTCTTT. This codes for CASSSPLGGRLVNTEAFF.

The chain joins TRBV6-5 to TRBJ2-7; 7 bases align to TRBD1. Germline assignment: CDR1 MNHEY and CDR2 SVGAGI. The CDR3 has 15 residues. J gave up 2 bases and V 6 bases, and 10 bases lay outside the gene matches. CDR3 DNA sequence: TGTGCCAGCAGGAGGGACAGCCTCACAGCCTACGAGCAGTACGTC. As protein: CASRRDSLTAYEQYV.

This rearrangement joins TRBV7-2 to TRBJ2-6; 7 positions agree with TRBD2. The CDR3 consists of 17 residues. CDR1 SGHTA and CDR2 FQGNSA come from the germline V gene. J gave up 0 bases and V 5 bases, and 7 bases lay outside the gene matches. The CDR3: CASSPTAGVSGANVLTF. CDR3 in DNA: TGTGCCAGCAGCCCGACGGCGGGGGTCTCTGGGGCCAACGTCCTGACTTTC.

The chain links TRBV5-1 to TRBJ2-1; 9 bases agree with TRBD1. Germline V CDR1 and CDR2: SGHRS, YFSETQ. There are 15 residues in the CDR3. Germline trimming cut 2 bases from V and 4 bases from J; bases unmatched to any gene: 4. The CDR3 region has the DNA TGCGCCAGCAGCTTACAGGGGGCGCTGTACAATGAGCAGTTCTTC. Encoded protein: CASSLQGALYNEQFF.

This clone was observed a handful of times. The chain recombines TRBV9 with TRBJ1-5; 11 bases agree with TRBD1. The CDR3 runs 15 residues. The trim removed 4 bases at V and 4 bases at J, leaving 4 bases unmatched. Germline V gene data show CDR1 as SGDLS and CDR2 as YYNGEE. CDR3 in amino acids: CASSPGTGGNQPQHF. The DNA for the CDR3 is TGTGCCAGCAGCCCCGGGACAGGGGGTAATCAGCCCCAGCATTTT.

The rearrangement joins TRBV20-1 to TRBJ1-2; D unresolved. CDR1 is DFQATT, CDR2 SNEGSKA, per germline (reference sequence). Trimming left V 4 bases short and J 2 bases short, with 5 bases between. The CDR3 loop spans 11 amino acids. The DNA of the CDR3 is TGCAGTGCTACAACAAACTATGGCTACACCTTC. It specifies CSATTNYGYTF.

This chain joins TRBV18 and TRBJ1-5, with a possible D match to TRBD1 (5 bases). V lost 4 bases, J lost 3 bases, and 10 bases lay in between. CDR1 is KGHSH and CDR2 is LQKENI in the germline V gene. The CDR3 sequence is 14 residues long. The CDR3: CASSQMDNNQPQHF. DNA of the CDR3: TGTGCCAGCTCACAAATGGACAACAATCAGCCCCAGCATTTT.

This clone occurred once. The rearrangement joins TRBV7-9 to TRBJ1-1, with 8 bases matching TRBD1. This CDR3 contains 15 residues. Trimming cost V 5 bases and J 0 bases; bases outside gene matches: 5. Germline V gene lookup returns CDR1 SEHNR and CDR2 FQNEAQ (reference sequence). Here the CDR3 reads CASSEYRGVNTEAFF. The CDR3 region has the DNA TGTGCCAGCAGCGAGTACAGGGGGGTGAACACTGAAGCTTTCTTT.

The V call is TRBV3-1 (or the pseudogene TRBV3-2), the J call TRBJ2-6; 9 positions agree with TRBD1. With 1 base clipped from V and 0 bases from J, the junction kept 7 bases outside the gene matches. This CDR3 region has 19 residues. Germline V lookup: CDR1 LGHDT, CDR2 YNNKEL (reference sequence). The CDR3 nucleotides are TGTGCCAGCAGCCAAGGTACAGGGGGCTTGAGCTCTGGGGCCAACGTCCTGACTTTC. Translation gives CASSQGTGGLSSGANVLTF.

The rearrangement links TRBV9 to TRBJ1-2, with D uncertain. The CDR3 contains 15 residues. Trimming removed 4 bases from V and 4 bases from J, with 17 bases in between. In germline, CDR1 is SGDLS, CDR2 YYNGEE. In DNA, the CDR3 is TGTGCCAGCAGCCCGCAAACTAGACACGGCTATGGCTACACCTTC. Translation gives CASSPQTRHGYGYTF.

This CDR3 is CASSLPFATNEKLFF. The CDR3 DNA reads as TGTGCCAGCAGTCTTCCCTTTGCAACTAATGAAAAACTGTTTTTT. The chain uses TRBV6-5 and TRBJ1-4; D remains ambiguous. CDR1 and CDR2 from the germline V gene are MNHEY and SVGAGI. V was pared by 5 bases and J by 0 bases, with 10 bases between. The CDR3 loop spans 15 amino acids.

The chain uses TRBV2 and TRBJ1-5; TRBD1 might be the D (5 bases). Germline V CDR1 and CDR2: SNHLY, FYNNEI. Trimming took off 7 bases at V and 4 bases at J, with 14 bases between the two ends. This CDR3 has 14 amino acids. CDR3 sequence (DNA): TGTGCCAGCAACCTAGTGGCAGGGAATCAGCCCCAGCATTTT. Amino acid sequence: CASNLVAGNQPQHF.

V usage is TRBV6-5 and J usage is TRBJ2-1; D is perhaps TRBD1 (5 bases). Trimming cost V 8 bases and J 9 bases, with 17 bases left between them. The germline gives CDR1 MNHEY, CDR2 SVGAGI. This CDR3 has 13 amino acids. The CDR3 nucleotides are TGTGCCAGCGAAGGGGCGCGAGCTGGTGAGCAGTTCTTC. Its translation is CASEGARAGEQFF.